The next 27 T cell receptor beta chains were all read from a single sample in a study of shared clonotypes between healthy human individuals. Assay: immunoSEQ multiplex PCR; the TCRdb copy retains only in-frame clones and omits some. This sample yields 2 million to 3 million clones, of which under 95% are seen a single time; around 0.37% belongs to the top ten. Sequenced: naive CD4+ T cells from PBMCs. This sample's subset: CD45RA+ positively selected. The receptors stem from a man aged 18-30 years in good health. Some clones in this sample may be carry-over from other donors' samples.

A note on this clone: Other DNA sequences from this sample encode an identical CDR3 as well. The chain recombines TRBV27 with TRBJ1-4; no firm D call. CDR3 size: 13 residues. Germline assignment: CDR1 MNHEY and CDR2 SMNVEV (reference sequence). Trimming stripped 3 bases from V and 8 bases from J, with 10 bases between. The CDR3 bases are TGTGCCAGCAGTTTGAGAGTAGGGGAAAAACTGTTTTTT. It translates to CASSLRVGEKLFF.

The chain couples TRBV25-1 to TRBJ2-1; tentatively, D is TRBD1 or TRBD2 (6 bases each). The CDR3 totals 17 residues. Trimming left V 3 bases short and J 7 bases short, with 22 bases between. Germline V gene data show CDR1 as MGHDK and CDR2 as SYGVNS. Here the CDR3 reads CASSDSVGGRGWNEQFF. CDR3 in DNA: TGTGCCAGCAGTGATAGCGTCGGGGGCAGGGGATGGAATGAGCAGTTCTTC.

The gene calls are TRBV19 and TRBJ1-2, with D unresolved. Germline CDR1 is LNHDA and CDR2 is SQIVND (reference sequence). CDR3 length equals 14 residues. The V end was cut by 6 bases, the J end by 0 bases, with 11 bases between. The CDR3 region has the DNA TGTGCCAGTAGATACAGAGAGGCTAACTATGGCTACACCTTC. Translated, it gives CASRYREANYGYTF.

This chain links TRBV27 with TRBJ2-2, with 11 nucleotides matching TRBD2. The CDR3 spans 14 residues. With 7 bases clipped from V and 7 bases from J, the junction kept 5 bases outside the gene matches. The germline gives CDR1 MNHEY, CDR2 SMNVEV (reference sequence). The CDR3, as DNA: TGTGCCAGCACCATACTAGCGGGAGACGGGGAGCTGTTTTTT. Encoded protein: CASTILAGDGELFF.

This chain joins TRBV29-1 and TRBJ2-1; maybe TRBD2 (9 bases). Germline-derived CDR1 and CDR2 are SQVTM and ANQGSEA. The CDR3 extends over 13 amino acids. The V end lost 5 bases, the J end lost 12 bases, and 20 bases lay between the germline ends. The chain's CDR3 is CSVKTSGDRGQFF. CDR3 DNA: TGCAGCGTTAAGACTAGCGGAGACAGGGGGCAGTTCTTC.

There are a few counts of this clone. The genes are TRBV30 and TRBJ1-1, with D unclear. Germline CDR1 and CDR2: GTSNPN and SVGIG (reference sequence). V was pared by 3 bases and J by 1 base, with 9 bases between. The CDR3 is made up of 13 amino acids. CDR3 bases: TGTGCCTGGAGGAGATCTGAGAACACTGAAGCTTTCTTT. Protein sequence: CAWRRSENTEAFF.

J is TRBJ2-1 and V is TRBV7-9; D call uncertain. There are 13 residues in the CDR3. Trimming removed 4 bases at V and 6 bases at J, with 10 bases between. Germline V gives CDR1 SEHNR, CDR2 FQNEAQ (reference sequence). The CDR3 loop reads CASSWERLNEQFF. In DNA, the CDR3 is TGTGCCAGCAGCTGGGAAAGACTCAATGAGCAGTTCTTC.

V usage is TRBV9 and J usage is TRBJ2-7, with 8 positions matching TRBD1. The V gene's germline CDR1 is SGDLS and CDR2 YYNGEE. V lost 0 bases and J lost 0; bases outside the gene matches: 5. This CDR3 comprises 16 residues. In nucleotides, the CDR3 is TGTGCCAGCAGCGTAGGCGGGACAGGTTACTCCTACGAGCAGTACTTC. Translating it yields CASSVGGTGYSYEQYF.

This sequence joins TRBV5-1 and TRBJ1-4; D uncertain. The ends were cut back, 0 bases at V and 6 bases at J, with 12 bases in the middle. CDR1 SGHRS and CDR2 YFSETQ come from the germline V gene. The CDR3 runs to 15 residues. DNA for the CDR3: TGCGCCAGCAGCTTGGCGGTTAGAGGGTATGAAAAACTGTTTTTT. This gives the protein CASSLAVRGYEKLFF.

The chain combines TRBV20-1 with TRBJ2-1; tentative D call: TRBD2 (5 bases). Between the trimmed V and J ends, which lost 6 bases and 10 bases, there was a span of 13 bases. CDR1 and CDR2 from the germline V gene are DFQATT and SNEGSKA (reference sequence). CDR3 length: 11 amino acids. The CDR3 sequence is CSAHGELEQFF. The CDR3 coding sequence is TGCAGTGCGCATGGGGAGCTGGAGCAGTTCTTC.

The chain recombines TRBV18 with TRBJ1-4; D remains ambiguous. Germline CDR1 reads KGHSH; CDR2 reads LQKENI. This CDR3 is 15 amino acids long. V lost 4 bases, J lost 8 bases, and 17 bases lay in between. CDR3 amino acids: CASSRGMQGYEKLFF. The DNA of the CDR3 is TGTGCCAGCTCACGAGGGATGCAAGGTTACGAAAAACTGTTTTTT.

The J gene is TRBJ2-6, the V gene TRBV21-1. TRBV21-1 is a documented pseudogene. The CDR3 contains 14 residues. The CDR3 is CASSDGSRANVLTF. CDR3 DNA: TGTGCCAGCAGCGATGGGTCTAGGGCCAACGTCCTGACTTTC.

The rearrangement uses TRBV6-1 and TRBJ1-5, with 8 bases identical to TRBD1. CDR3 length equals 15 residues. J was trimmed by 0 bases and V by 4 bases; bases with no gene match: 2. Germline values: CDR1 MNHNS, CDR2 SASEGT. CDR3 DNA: TGTGCCAGCAGTGGACAGGGGAATAGCAATCAGCCCCAGCATTTT. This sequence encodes CASSGQGNSNQPQHF.

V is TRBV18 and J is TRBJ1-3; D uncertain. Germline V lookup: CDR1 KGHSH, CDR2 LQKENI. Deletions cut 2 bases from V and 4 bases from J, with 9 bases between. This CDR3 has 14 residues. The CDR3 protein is CASSPTVQGNTIYF. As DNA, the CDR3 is TGTGCCAGCTCACCAACGGTTCAGGGAAACACCATATATTTT.

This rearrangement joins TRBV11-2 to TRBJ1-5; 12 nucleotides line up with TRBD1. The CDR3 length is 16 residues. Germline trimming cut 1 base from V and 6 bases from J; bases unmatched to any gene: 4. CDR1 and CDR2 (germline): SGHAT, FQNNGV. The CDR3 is CASSLGGTGGGQPQHF. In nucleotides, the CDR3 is TGTGCCAGCAGCTTAGGGGGGACAGGGGGCGGTCAGCCCCAGCATTTT. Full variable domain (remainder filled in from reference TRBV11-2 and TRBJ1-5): EAGVAQSPRYKIIEKRQSVAFWCNPISGHATLYWYQQILGQGPKLLIQFQNNGVVDDSQLPKDRFSAERLKGVDSTLKIQPAKLEDSAVYLCASSLGGTGGGQPQHFGDGTRLSIL.

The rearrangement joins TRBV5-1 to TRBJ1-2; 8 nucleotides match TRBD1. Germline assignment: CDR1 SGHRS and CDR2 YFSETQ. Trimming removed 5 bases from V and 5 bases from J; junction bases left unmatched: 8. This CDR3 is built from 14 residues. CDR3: CASRPGQGAYGYTF. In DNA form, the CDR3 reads TGCGCCAGCAGACCTGGACAGGGTGCTTATGGCTACACCTTC.

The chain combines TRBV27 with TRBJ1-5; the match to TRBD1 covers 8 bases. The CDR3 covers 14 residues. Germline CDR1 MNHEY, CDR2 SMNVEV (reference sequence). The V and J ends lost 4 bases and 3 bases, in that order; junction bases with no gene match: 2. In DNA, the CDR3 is TGTGCCAGCAGTTCGGGACAGGCCAATCAGCCCCAGCATTTT. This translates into CASSSGQANQPQHF.

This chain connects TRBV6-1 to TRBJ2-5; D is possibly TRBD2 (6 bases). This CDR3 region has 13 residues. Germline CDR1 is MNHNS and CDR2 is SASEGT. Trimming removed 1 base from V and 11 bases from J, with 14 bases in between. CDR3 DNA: TGTGCCAGCAGTGAAGAGAGGGGCGGGAAGCAGTACTTC. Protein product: CASSEERGGKQYF.

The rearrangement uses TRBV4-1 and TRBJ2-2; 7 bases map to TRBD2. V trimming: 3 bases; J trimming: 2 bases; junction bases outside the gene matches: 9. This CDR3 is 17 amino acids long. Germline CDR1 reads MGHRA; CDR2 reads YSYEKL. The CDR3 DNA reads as TGCGCCAGCAGCCAGGTGGGGGGAGGGAGAAACACCGGGGAGCTGTTTTTT. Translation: CASSQVGGGRNTGELFF.

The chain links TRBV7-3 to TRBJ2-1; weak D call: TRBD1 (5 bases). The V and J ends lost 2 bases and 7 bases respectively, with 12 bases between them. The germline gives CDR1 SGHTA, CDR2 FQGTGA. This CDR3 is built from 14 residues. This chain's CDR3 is CASSLGGSGNEQFF. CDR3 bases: TGTGCCAGCAGCTTAGGCGGTTCAGGGAATGAGCAGTTCTTC.

CDR3 residues: CASSWEGKETQYF. The CDR3, as DNA: TGCGCCAGCAGTTGGGAGGGTAAAGAGACCCAGTACTTC. This chain links TRBV5-1 with TRBJ2-5; the match to TRBD2 covers 7 bases. V shed 5 bases, J shed 3 bases, and the junction held 4 bases outside the gene matches. The V gene's germline CDR1 is SGHRS and CDR2 YFSETQ. The CDR3 is made up of 13 amino acids.

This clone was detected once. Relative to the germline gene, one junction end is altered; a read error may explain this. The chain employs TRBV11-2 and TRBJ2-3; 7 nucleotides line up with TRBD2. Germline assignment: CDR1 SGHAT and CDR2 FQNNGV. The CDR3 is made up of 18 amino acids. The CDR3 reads CASSLGVLAESSTDTQYF. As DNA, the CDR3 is TGTGCCAGCAGCTTAGGGGTTCTAGCGGAGTCTAGCACAGATACACAGTATTTT.

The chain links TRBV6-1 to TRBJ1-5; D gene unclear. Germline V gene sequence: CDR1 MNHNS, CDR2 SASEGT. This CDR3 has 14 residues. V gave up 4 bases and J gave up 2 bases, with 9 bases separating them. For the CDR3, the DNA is TGTGCCAGCAGTGGGCAGGCGGGCAATCAGCCCCAGCATTTT. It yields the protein CASSGQAGNQPQHF.

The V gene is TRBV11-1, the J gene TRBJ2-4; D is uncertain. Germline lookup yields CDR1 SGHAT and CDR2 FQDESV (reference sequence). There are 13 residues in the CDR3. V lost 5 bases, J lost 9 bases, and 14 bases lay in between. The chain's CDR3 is CASSPRQTGIQYF. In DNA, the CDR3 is TGTGCCAGCAGCCCTCGGCAGACGGGCATTCAGTACTTC.

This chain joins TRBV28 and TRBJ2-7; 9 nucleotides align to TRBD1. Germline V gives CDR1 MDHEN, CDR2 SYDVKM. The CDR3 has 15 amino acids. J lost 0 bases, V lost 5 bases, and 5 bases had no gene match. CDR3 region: CASSPGTGPSYEQYF. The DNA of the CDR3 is TGTGCCAGCAGTCCCGGGACAGGGCCCTCCTACGAGCAGTACTTC.

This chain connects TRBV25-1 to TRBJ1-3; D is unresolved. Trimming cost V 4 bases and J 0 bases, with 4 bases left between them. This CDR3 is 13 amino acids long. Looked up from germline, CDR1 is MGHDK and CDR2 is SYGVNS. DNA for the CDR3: TGTGCCAGCAGTGCACCCTCTGGAAACACCATATATTTT. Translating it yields CASSAPSGNTIYF.

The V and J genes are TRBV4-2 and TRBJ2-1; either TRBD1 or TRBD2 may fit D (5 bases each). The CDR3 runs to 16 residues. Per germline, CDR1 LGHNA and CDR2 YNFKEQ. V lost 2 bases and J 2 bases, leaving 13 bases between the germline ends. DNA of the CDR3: TGTGCCAGCAGCCAATATACCGGGACCCCCTACAATGAGCAGTTCTTC. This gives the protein CASSQYTGTPYNEQFF.